Each of the 2 T cell receptor beta chains below was sequenced from the same sample in a study of T cells in Graves' hyperthyroidism and ophthalmopathy. Amplified TCR beta CDR3 regions came from RNA transcripts. The TCR CDR3 was amplified in a first-round RT-PCR using the HTBI primer set. TCRdb re-called the multiplex PCR reads with MiXCR, one entry per CDR3 protein. This repertoire shows about 760,000 distinct CDR3 sequences, about 35% found once; its top ten account for around 29%. The sequenced sample consisted of blood. These receptor sequences come from a woman aged 40-49 years with Graves' hyperthyroidism.

In its sample, this clonotype was seen many times. This chain joins TRBV24-1 and TRBJ1-2, with D hard to call. With 12 bases removed from V and 1 base from J, the gap between germline ends came to 11 bases. The CDR3 is 12 residues long. Germline V gene data show CDR1 as KGHDR and CDR2 as SFDVKD. The DNA of the CDR3 is TGTGCCCCCCAGGATAGTAACTATGGCTACACCTTC. Its translation: CAPQDSNYGYTF.

This chain links TRBV11-2 with TRBJ1-2; D gene uncertain. Germline V gene sequence: CDR1 SGHAT, CDR2 FQNNGV. Deletions cut 2 bases from V and 2 bases from J, with 9 bases between. This CDR3 spans 14 amino acids. Here the CDR3 reads CASSLNLENYGYTF. The CDR3 DNA follows: TGTGCCAGCAGCTTAAACCTGGAGAACTATGGCTACACCTTC.